The clone carrying this TCR beta chain appeared a few times. Germline trimming cut 4 bases from V and 4 bases from J; bases unmatched to any gene: 7. This CDR3 is 14 amino acids long. The germline CDR1 and CDR2 sequences are GTSNPN and SVGIG (reference sequence). The record originates from a study of T-cell reconstitution after alpha-beta-depleted transplantation in children. The library targeted TCRbeta and was prepared with unique molecular identifiers. A single record per CDR3 protein comes from TCRdb applying MiXCR to the PCR reads. The sample comprises hundreds of thousands of distinct CDR3 sequences, roughly 17% of which are singletons, and about 1.1% rests with the top ten.

The chain combines TRBV30 with TRBJ2-3; TRBD2 matches 8 bases. The sample consisted of PBMCs from the stem cell graft donor, taken from the stem cell graft. This clonotype was obtained from a human donor who donated a stem cell graft to a child with acute myeloid leukemia. CDR3 sequence reads: CAWNTGGAADTQYF. The DNA of the CDR3 is TGTGCCTGGAATACCGGGGGGGCCGCAGATACGCAGTATTTT. Together with reference TRBV30 and TRBJ2-3, the CDR3 gives the full variable domain: SQTIHQWPATLVQPVGSPLSLECTVEGTSNPNLYWYRQAAGRGLQLLFYSVGIGQISSEVPQNLSASRPQDRQFILSSKKLLLSDSGFYLCAWNTGGAADTQYFGPGTRLTVL.